Presented here are 22 T cell receptor beta chains from one specimen sequenced in a study of blood T cell repertoires in COVID-19. Profiled with immunoSEQ multiplex PCR; TCRdb holds only in-frame clones, not every one. The table shows approximately 150,000 clones, with over 65% occurring only once. Sequencing was carried out using peripheral blood. All receptors come from a man in his 70s with acute or convalescent COVID-19.

In DNA, the CDR3 is TGTGCCAGCAGTTTATACGAGGGATCGGTCTACGAGCAGTACTTC. As protein: CASSLYEGSVYEQYF. This chain joins TRBV27 and TRBJ2-7; D is perhaps TRBD2 (5 bases). This CDR3 comprises 15 residues. V was cut by 1 base and J by 3 bases, with 13 bases left in between. CDR1 and CDR2 (germline): MNHEY, SMNVEV (reference sequence).

CDR3 DNA sequence: TGTGCCAGTAGTATATCGCGAGCAGGGGTAGGCACAGATACGCAGTATTTT. This sequence encodes CASSISRAGVGTDTQYF. The chain uses TRBV19 and TRBJ2-3; TRBD1 might be the D (6 bases). V dropped 2 bases and J dropped 1 base, with 16 bases sitting between them. The length of the CDR3 is 17 residues. The V gene's germline CDR1 is LNHDA and CDR2 SQIVND (reference sequence).

V and J are TRBV19 and TRBJ1-2; TRBD1 agrees at 7 bases. This CDR3 region has 15 residues. The trim removed 7 bases at V and 2 bases at J, leaving 10 bases unmatched. Per the germline V gene, CDR1 is LNHDA and CDR2 is SQIVND (reference sequence). For the CDR3, the DNA is TGTGCCAGTACCGCTACAGGGGCGGCGAACTATGGCTACACCTTC. Protein sequence: CASTATGAANYGYTF.

A word on this clone: This may arise from a read error, as a much more abundant clone is one base away. The same CDR3 is also encoded by other DNA sequences in this sample. This chain links TRBV9 with TRBJ1-6; TRBD1 aligns across 8 bases. CDR3 length: 15 amino acids. Unmatched junction bases numbered 6, after V lost 3 bases and J lost 7 bases. Germline-derived CDR1 and CDR2 are SGDLS and YYNGEE. CDR3 DNA: TGTGCCAGCAGCGCGACAGGGGTAGAGAATTCACCCCTCCACTTT. This translates into CASSATGVENSPLHF.

This clone has a handful of counts. The V gene is TRBV7-2, the J gene TRBJ2-7; 7 positions match TRBD2. V was clipped by 7 bases and J by 3 bases; unmatched bases: 9. This CDR3 region has 14 residues. The germline gives CDR1 SGHTA, CDR2 FQGNSA. CDR3 region: CASNLGGLVYEQYF. The CDR3 nucleotides are TGTGCCAGCAACCTGGGAGGGTTAGTCTACGAGCAGTACTTC.

The V gene is TRBV9, the J gene TRBJ1-6, with D possibly being TRBD1 (6 bases). Germline V CDR1 and CDR2: SGDLS, YYNGEE. The germline V and J ends were trimmed by 0 bases and 7 bases, with 11 bases remaining between them. This CDR3 comprises 15 residues. The CDR3 sequence: CASSVGGHSNSPLHF. The CDR3 nucleotides are TGTGCCAGCAGCGTAGGGGGACACAGCAATTCACCCCTCCACTTT.

The rearrangement links TRBV3-1 (or the pseudogene TRBV3-2) to TRBJ2-4; TRBD1 agrees at 10 bases. V dropped 4 bases and J dropped 7; count of bases not matched to a gene: 7. Germline lookup yields CDR1 LGHDT and CDR2 YNNKEL (reference sequence). The CDR3 totals 15 residues. CDR3 in amino acids: CASSPFGTGENIQYF. The CDR3 DNA reads TGTGCCAGCAGCCCCTTCGGGACAGGGGAGAACATTCAGTACTTC.

V gene TRBV7-3 combines with J gene TRBJ1-1; D gene unclear. CDR1 is SGHTA and CDR2 is FQGTGA in the germline V gene. This CDR3 comprises 13 residues. V lost 0 bases and J lost 8, with 10 bases in between. Here the CDR3 reads CASSLTWESEAFF. The CDR3, as DNA: TGTGCCAGCAGCTTAACTTGGGAGTCAGAAGCTTTCTTT.

The V and J genes are TRBV3-1 (or the pseudogene TRBV3-2) and TRBJ1-3; D uncertain. In germline, CDR1 is LGHDT, CDR2 YNNKEL (reference sequence). V was shortened by 0 bases and J by 5 bases, with 8 bases between the two germline ends. The CDR3 has 14 amino acids. For the CDR3, the DNA is TGTGCCAGCAGCCAAGATAGCGCTAGAAACACCATATATTTT. Translated, it gives CASSQDSARNTIYF.

This sequence joins TRBV5-1 and TRBJ2-3; TRBD2 matches at 12 bases. Germline trimming cut 0 bases from V and 0 bases from J; bases unmatched to any gene: 5. This CDR3 has 18 amino acids. CDR1 and CDR2 (germline): SGHRS, YFSETQ. For the CDR3, the DNA is TGCGCCAGCAGCTTGGGAGGGACTAGCGGGCTAAGCACAGATACGCAGTATTTT. As protein: CASSLGGTSGLSTDTQYF.

The chain recombines TRBV9 with TRBJ1-3; D may be TRBD1 (6 bases). V dropped 2 bases and J dropped 8 bases, with 20 bases sitting between them. CDR3 length: 16 amino acids. CDR1 is SGDLS and CDR2 is YYNGEE in the germline V gene. The CDR3 loop reads CASSVSQGQPWDTIYF. The CDR3, as DNA: TGTGCCAGCAGCGTTTCACAGGGCCAACCTTGGGACACCATATATTTT.

V usage is TRBV7-3 and J usage is TRBJ1-6; no clear D gene. V was trimmed by 4 bases and J by 9 bases, leaving 16 bases between them. Germline CDR1 SGHTA, CDR2 FQGTGA. The CDR3 contains 15 residues. DNA for the CDR3: TGTGCCAGCAGCTCGGATGGGCAGGAAAGTTCACCCCTCCACTTT. This translates into CASSSDGQESSPLHF.

This clone was counted once. The genes are TRBV7-9 and TRBJ1-2; no clear D gene. V was shortened by 0 bases and J by 0 bases, with 5 bases between the two germline ends. CDR1 is SEHNR and CDR2 is FQNEAQ in the germline V gene (reference sequence). The CDR3 loop spans 14 amino acids. The CDR3 region is CASSLALANYGYTF. The CDR3, as DNA: TGTGCCAGCAGCTTAGCCCTTGCTAACTATGGCTACACCTTC.

The chain couples TRBV4-2 to TRBJ2-3; 7 nucleotides align to TRBD1. The V gene end was trimmed by 3 bases and the J gene end by 1 base; junction bases not matched to a gene: 10. The germline V gene encodes CDR1 LGHNA and CDR2 YNFKEQ. The length of the CDR3 is 17 residues. The CDR3 here is CASSQGDRVLGTDTQYF. CDR3 in DNA: TGTGCCAGCAGCCAGGGAGACAGGGTTTTGGGCACAGATACGCAGTATTTT.

The chain couples TRBV7-3 to TRBJ2-3; D uncertain. The length of the CDR3 is 14 residues. Trimming took off 5 bases at V and 0 bases at J, with 9 bases between the two ends. The germline V gene encodes CDR1 SGHTA and CDR2 FQGTGA. The CDR3 sequence: CASSNQASTDTQYF. The CDR3 DNA reads as TGTGCCAGCAGCAATCAGGCTAGCACAGATACGCAGTATTTT.

The V and J genes are TRBV27 and TRBJ2-7; the match to TRBD2 covers 9 bases. The CDR3 loop spans 14 amino acids. The trim removed 6 bases at V and 1 base at J, leaving 4 bases unmatched. Germline V CDR1 and CDR2: MNHEY, SMNVEV (reference sequence). CDR3 coding DNA: TGTGCCAGCAGCCCGGGACTAGCATCCTACGAGCAGTACTTC. Protein: CASSPGLASYEQYF.

The chain recombines TRBV11-3 with TRBJ2-5; TRBD2 matches 8 bases. J was trimmed by 0 bases and V by 7 bases; bases with no gene match: 7. Germline-derived CDR1 and CDR2 are SGHNT and YENEEA. This CDR3 spans 15 amino acids. The CDR3 reads CASKDHSGDQETQYF. CDR3 DNA sequence: TGTGCCAGCAAGGATCATAGCGGGGACCAAGAGACCCAGTACTTC.

V is TRBV28 and J is TRBJ2-2; maybe TRBD1 (6 bases). This CDR3 comprises 15 residues. Germline values: CDR1 MDHEN, CDR2 SYDVKM. Trimming shortened V by 6 bases and J by 2 bases, and 13 bases separated the two germline ends. CDR3 sequence: CASRTGQTNTGELFF. The DNA for the CDR3 is TGTGCCAGCAGGACAGGTCAGACTAACACCGGGGAGCTGTTTTTT.

The V and J genes are TRBV18 and TRBJ2-1; D ambiguous. Deletions cut 3 bases from V and 5 bases from J, with 8 bases between. In germline, CDR1 is KGHSH, CDR2 LQKENI. The CDR3 spans 13 residues. The CDR3 is CASSPNKDNEQFF. CDR3 coding DNA: TGTGCCAGCTCACCCAACAAAGACAATGAGCAGTTCTTC.

The chain couples TRBV7-6 to TRBJ2-2; unclear D gene. Germline-derived CDR1 and CDR2 are SGHVS and FNYEAQ. The CDR3 is 15 amino acids. Between the trimmed V and J ends, which lost 3 bases and 5 bases, there was a span of 13 bases. The CDR3 DNA follows: TGTGCCAGCAGCTTGAGGCACGCTTGGACCGGGGAGCTGTTTTTT. Translating it yields CASSLRHAWTGELFF.

The table lists this clone with a few counts. The chain carries TRBV6-6 and TRBJ1-2, with D possibly TRBD1 on 6 matching bases. The V end was cut by 6 bases, the J end by 5 bases, with 19 bases between. CDR1 is MNHNY, CDR2 SVGAGI, per germline (reference sequence). The CDR3 spans 15 residues. CDR3 residues: CASRRQALDYYGYTF. The CDR3 coding sequence is TGTGCCAGCAGGAGACAGGCCCTCGACTATTATGGCTACACCTTC.

The chain has TRBV7-9 and TRBJ1-2, with 7 bases identical to TRBD1. This CDR3 is built from 13 residues. V lost 5 bases, J lost 6 bases, and 6 bases stayed unmatched. Germline V CDR1 and CDR2: SEHNR, FQNEAQ (reference sequence). The CDR3 DNA reads as TGTGCCAGCAGCCCCGCAGGGGGTAATGGCTACACCTTC. It yields the protein CASSPAGGNGYTF.